These 21 T cell receptor beta chains were sequenced from one sample in a study of breast tumors, draining lymph nodes, adjacent tissues. A single record per CDR3 protein comes from TCRdb applying MiXCR to the multiplex PCR reads. The sample contains about 110,000 distinct CDR3 sequences, 30% of which appear only once. Axillary draining lymph nodes of breast cancer patients supplied the node samples. The sample comprised axillary lymph node tissue. The receptors here all came from a female donor with breast cancer. Some clones in this sample may be carry-over from other donors' samples.

Worth noting for this clonotype: A much larger clone lies one base from this, so it may be a read error. This chain connects TRBV12-3 or TRBV12-4 to TRBJ1-3; weak D call: TRBD1 (5 bases). Deletions cut 4 bases from V and 2 bases from J, with 12 bases between. The CDR3 loop spans 15 amino acids. The CDR3 loop reads CASSYPGTAGNTIYF. Here the CDR3 DNA reads TGTGCCAGCAGTTACCCGGGGACCGCTGGAAACACCATATATTTT.

The chain uses TRBV9 and TRBJ1-5, with 7 bases identical to TRBD1. The CDR3 extends over 16 amino acids. In germline, CDR1 is SGDLS, CDR2 YYNGEE. With V trimmed by 3 bases and J by 7 bases, 13 bases remained unmatched. CDR3 loop: CASSGLPGGGAQPQHF. The CDR3 coding sequence is TGTGCCAGCAGCGGACTTCCAGGGGGGGGCGCACAGCCCCAGCATTTT.

Ten or more counts support this clonotype. V usage is TRBV20-1 and J usage is TRBJ1-5; 9 bases agree with TRBD1. V shed 3 bases, J shed 7 bases, and the junction held 7 bases outside the gene matches. This CDR3 spans 14 amino acids. Germline loops: CDR1 DFQATT, CDR2 SNEGSKA (reference sequence). The CDR3 is CSASRDRAIQPQHF. The CDR3 DNA is TGCAGTGCTAGCCGGGACAGGGCAATCCAGCCCCAGCATTTT.

The sample holds many counts of this clonotype. The gene calls are TRBV28 and TRBJ1-2, with 10 nucleotides matching TRBD1. Germline CDR1 MDHEN, CDR2 SYDVKM. Trimming took 3 bases from V and 8 from J; bases not matched to a gene: 12. The CDR3 is 16 amino acids. The DNA for the CDR3 is TGTGCCAGCAGTTTTTCCGGGACAGGGGTGCTGTTAGGCTACACCTTC. As protein: CASSFSGTGVLLGYTF.

In regard to this clonotype: A junction boundary mismatches the germline segment, possibly from a read error. The chain joins TRBV5-1 to TRBJ1-1, with TRBD1 matching over 8 bases. Germline V CDR1 and CDR2: SGHRS, YFSETQ. The CDR3 contains 14 residues. The CDR3 region has the DNA TGCGCCAGCAGCCCACAGGGGGAGGAGACTGAAGCTCTCTTT. Encoded protein: CASSPQGEETEALF.

This clonotype has a count of ten or more. The rearrangement uses TRBV5-4 and TRBJ1-2, with no clear D. CDR3 length: 15 residues. V lost 0 bases and J 4 bases, leaving 13 bases between the germline ends. Germline CDR1 reads SGHNT; CDR2 reads YYREEE (reference sequence). The CDR3 protein is CASSLVGRESYGYTF. CDR3 sequence (DNA): TGTGCCAGCAGCTTGGTCGGTAGGGAAAGCTATGGCTACACCTTC.

This clonotype was observed a handful of times. A much larger clone sits a single nucleotide away, making a read error possible. This sequence joins TRBV5-4 and TRBJ2-7, with D unresolved. Germline values: CDR1 SGHNT, CDR2 YYREEE (reference sequence). The CDR3 length is 14 residues. V was pared by 3 bases and J by 0 bases, with 10 bases between. CDR3 amino acids: CASSSEVASYEQYF. The CDR3 nucleotides read TGTGCCAGCAGCTCAGAGGTCGCCTCCTACGAGCAGTACTTC.

This clonotype was detected ten times or more. The chain recombines TRBV7-2 with TRBJ2-3; D remains unclear. Trimming cost V 2 bases and J 0 bases, with 9 bases left between them. Germline V gene data show CDR1 as SGHTA and CDR2 as FQGNSA. This CDR3 contains 15 residues. CDR3 DNA: TGTGCCAGCAGCTTACAGCGTACTAGCACAGATACGCAGTATTTT. Translated, it gives CASSLQRTSTDTQYF.

This clonotype was picked up many times. The CDR3 region is CASSAERGGELFF. The CDR3 DNA reads as TGTGCCAGCAGCGCCGAGCGTGGCGGGGAGCTGTTTTTT. The chain carries TRBV9 and TRBJ2-2, with no clear D. V was cut by 3 bases and J by 7 bases, with 10 bases left in between. CDR3 size: 13 residues. Germline values: CDR1 SGDLS, CDR2 YYNGEE.

This clonotype occurred many times. The V call is TRBV9, the J call TRBJ2-3; perhaps TRBD2 as D (6 bases). V lost 2 bases to trimming and J lost 0 bases, with 25 bases between them. The germline V gene encodes CDR1 SGDLS and CDR2 YYNGEE. This CDR3 spans 20 amino acids. This chain's CDR3 is CASSVVGGAPTKGSTDTQYF. In DNA form, the CDR3 reads TGTGCCAGCAGCGTGGTAGGAGGGGCGCCAACAAAGGGAAGCACAGATACGCAGTATTTT.

This clonotype was counted at least ten times. The CDR3 DNA follows: TGCAGTGCTAGCCCAACAGGGATTTCGTACTCACCCCTCCACTTT. This codes for CSASPTGISYSPLHF. The chain employs TRBV20-1 and TRBJ1-6, with TRBD1 as a possible D gene (6 bases). Trimming cost V 3 bases and J 10 bases, with 19 bases left between them. CDR1 is DFQATT, CDR2 SNEGSKA, per germline (reference sequence). The CDR3 covers 15 residues.

This clonotype was detected ten times or more. The CDR3, as DNA: TGTGCCAGCAGCCCTATATTTCGGGGAGATACGCAGTATTTT. Translated, it gives CASSPIFRGDTQYF. J is TRBJ2-3 and V is TRBV12-3 or TRBV12-4, with D possibly TRBD2 on 5 matching bases. The CDR3 is made up of 14 amino acids. The V end lost 6 bases, the J end lost 5 bases, and 15 bases lay between the germline ends.

This clonotype was counted many times. A much more abundant neighbour one base away suggests this may be a read error. The CDR3, as DNA: TGTGCCAGCAGCTCCCCCCGGACCTATGGCTACACCTTC. Its translation is CASSSPRTYGYTF. J is TRBJ1-2 and V is TRBV13, with unresolved D. V lost 4 bases, J lost 4 bases, and 10 bases lay in between. CDR1 and CDR2 from the germline V gene are PRHDT and FYEKMQ (reference sequence). The CDR3 runs 13 residues.

This clonotype was recorded many times. V and J are TRBV2 and TRBJ2-1, with TRBD1 identical over 7 bases. The J segment lost 7 bases and the V segment lost 6 bases, leaving 6 bases of the junction unmatched. Germline assignment: CDR1 SNHLY and CDR2 FYNNEI. The length of the CDR3 is 13 residues. The CDR3 DNA follows: TGTGCCAGCAGAACAGGGGTAACGAATGAGCAGTTCTTC. Protein: CASRTGVTNEQFF.

This clonotype was seen repeatedly, ten times or more. The chain recombines TRBV19 with TRBJ1-6; D unclear. V was pared by 1 base and J by 10 bases, with 11 bases between. The CDR3 is 14 amino acids. Per the germline V gene, CDR1 is LNHDA and CDR2 is SQIVND (reference sequence). The CDR3 region is CASSIVGLGSPLHF. CDR3 sequence (DNA): TGTGCCAGTAGTATAGTAGGGTTAGGGTCACCCCTCCACTTT.

This clonotype was picked up many times. Possible read error: a much larger clone is one base away. The chain carries TRBV20-1 and TRBJ2-1; D is unclear. The V gene's germline CDR1 is DFQATT and CDR2 SNEGSKA (reference sequence). The CDR3 has 14 amino acids. DNA for the CDR3: TGCAGTGCTCATGTATTCAGCTCCTACACTGAGCAGTTCTTC. Translation gives CSAHVFSSYTEQFF.

This clonotype was picked up many times. The chain links TRBV19 to TRBJ2-7; TRBD1 matches 9 bases. CDR3 length: 14 amino acids. V lost 5 bases, J lost 5 bases, and 7 bases stayed unmatched. Germline V gene lookup returns CDR1 LNHDA and CDR2 SQIVND (reference sequence). The CDR3 sequence: CASSLGTGLDEQYF. In DNA, the CDR3 is TGTGCCAGTAGTCTCGGGACAGGGCTCGACGAGCAGTACTTC.

This clonotype was observed at least ten times. The rearrangement uses TRBV12-3 or TRBV12-4 and TRBJ2-3; TRBD2 is a possible D gene (5 bases). V dropped 3 bases and J dropped 1 base, with 14 bases sitting between them. This CDR3 region has 16 residues. Here the CDR3 reads CASSLGRGGRTDTQYF. The CDR3, as DNA: TGTGCCAGCAGTTTGGGCCGGGGTGGGCGCACAGATACGCAGTATTTT.

This clonotype appeared many times. The J gene is TRBJ1-2, the V gene TRBV6-5, with D perhaps TRBD1 (5 bases). The CDR3 has 12 amino acids. With 6 bases removed from V and 2 bases from J, the gap between germline ends came to 7 bases. Germline assignment: CDR1 MNHEY and CDR2 SVGAGI. The CDR3 loop reads CASRGVNYGYTF. The CDR3, as DNA: TGTGCCAGCAGAGGGGTGAACTATGGCTACACCTTC.

This clonotype has ten or more counts. The chain has TRBV27 and TRBJ2-7; D gene unclear. This CDR3 has 13 amino acids. The V end was cut by 4 bases, the J end by 0 bases, with 7 bases between. The germline gives CDR1 MNHEY, CDR2 SMNVEV (reference sequence). The CDR3 DNA reads TGTGCCAGCAGTTACGGATACTCCTACGAGCAGTACTTC. Its translation is CASSYGYSYEQYF.

This clonotype has more than one count but fewer than ten. This clone may be a read error of a much larger clone one base away. The chain carries TRBV20-1 and TRBJ2-1; the D gene is possibly TRBD1 (6 bases). The CDR3 is 15 residues long. Germline CDR1 is DFQATT and CDR2 is SNEGSKA (reference sequence). V lost 5 bases, J lost 5 bases, and 19 bases lay in between. The CDR3 reads CSAGTQGVLNNEQFF. The CDR3 DNA is TGCAGTGCTGGGACACAGGGAGTCCTAAACAATGAGCAGTTCTTC.